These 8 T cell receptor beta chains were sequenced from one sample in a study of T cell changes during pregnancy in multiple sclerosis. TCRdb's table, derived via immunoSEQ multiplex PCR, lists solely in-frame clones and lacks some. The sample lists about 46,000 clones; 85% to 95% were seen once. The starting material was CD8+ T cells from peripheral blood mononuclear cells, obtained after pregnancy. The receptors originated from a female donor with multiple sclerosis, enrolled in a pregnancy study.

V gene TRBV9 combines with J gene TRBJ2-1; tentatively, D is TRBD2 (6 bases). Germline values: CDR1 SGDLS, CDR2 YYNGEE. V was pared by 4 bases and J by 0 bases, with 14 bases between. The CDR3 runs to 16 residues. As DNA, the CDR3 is TGTGCCAGCAGCCACTCGGTCGGGAGCTCCTACAATGAGCAGTTCTTC. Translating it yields CASSHSVGSSYNEQFF. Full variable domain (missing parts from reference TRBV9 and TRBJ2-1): DSGVTQTPKHLITATGQRVTLRCSPRSGDLSVYWYQQSLDQGLQFLIQYYNGEERAKGNILERFSAQQFPDLHSELNLSSLELGDSALYFCASSHSVGSSYNEQFFGPGTRLTVL.

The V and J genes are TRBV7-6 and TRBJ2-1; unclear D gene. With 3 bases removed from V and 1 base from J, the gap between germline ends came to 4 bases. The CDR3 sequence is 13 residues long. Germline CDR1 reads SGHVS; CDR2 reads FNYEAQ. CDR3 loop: CASSFNSYNEQFF. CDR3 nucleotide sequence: TGTGCCAGCAGCTTTAATTCCTACAATGAGCAGTTCTTC.

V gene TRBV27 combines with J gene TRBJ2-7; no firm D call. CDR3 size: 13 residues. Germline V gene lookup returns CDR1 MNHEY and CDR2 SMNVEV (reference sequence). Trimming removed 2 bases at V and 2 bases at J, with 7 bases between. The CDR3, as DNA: TGTGCCAGCAGTTTAGCAGGTACCTACGAGCAGTACTTC. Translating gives CASSLAGTYEQYF.

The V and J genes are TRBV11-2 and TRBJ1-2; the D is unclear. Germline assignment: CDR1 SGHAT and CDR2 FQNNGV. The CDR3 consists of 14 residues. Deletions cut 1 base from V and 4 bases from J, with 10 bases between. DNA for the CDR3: TGTGCCAGCAGCTTAGGGGGAGGGAGCTATGGCTACACCTTC. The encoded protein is CASSLGGGSYGYTF.

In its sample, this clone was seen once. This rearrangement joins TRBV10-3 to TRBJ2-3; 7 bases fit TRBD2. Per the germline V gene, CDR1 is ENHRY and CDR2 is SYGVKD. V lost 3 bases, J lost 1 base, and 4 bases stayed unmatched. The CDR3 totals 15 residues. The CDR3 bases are TGTGCCATCAGTGAAGGCGGGAGAGGCACAGATACGCAGTATTTT. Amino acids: CAISEGGRGTDTQYF.

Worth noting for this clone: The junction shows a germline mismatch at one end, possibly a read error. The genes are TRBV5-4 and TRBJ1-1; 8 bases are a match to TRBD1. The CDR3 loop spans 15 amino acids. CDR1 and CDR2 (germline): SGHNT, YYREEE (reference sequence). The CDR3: CASSPLPSGQGEAFF. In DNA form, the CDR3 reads TGCGCCAGCAGCCCTCTCCCTTCTGGACAGGGTGAAGCTTTCTTT. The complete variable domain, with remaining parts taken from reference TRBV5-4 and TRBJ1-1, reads ETGVTQSPTHLIKTRGQQVTLRCSSQSGHNTVSWYQQALGQGPQFIFQYYREEENGRGNFPPRFSGLQFPNYSSELNVNALELDDSALYLCASSPLPSGQGEAFFGQGTRLTVV.

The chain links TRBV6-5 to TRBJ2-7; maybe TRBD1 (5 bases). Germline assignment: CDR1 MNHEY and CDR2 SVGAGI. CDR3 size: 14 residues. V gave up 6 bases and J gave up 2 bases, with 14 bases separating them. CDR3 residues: CASSLQEYTYEQYF. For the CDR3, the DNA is TGTGCCAGCAGCCTACAGGAATACACCTACGAGCAGTACTTC.

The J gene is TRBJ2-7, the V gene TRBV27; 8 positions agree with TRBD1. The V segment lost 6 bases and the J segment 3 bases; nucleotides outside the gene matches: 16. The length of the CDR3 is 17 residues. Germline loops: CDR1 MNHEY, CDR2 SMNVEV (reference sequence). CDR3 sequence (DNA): TGTGCCAGCAGCTCCCACAGGCCGACAGGGGCCCTCTACGAGCAGTACTTC. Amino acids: CASSSHRPTGALYEQYF.